The 30 T cell receptor beta chains reported below all come from one sample, sequenced in a study of shared clonotypes between healthy human individuals. Clones were read by immunoSEQ multiplex PCR, and TCRdb kept only the in-frame ones, dropping some. The repertoire holds about 1,500,000 clones, with roughly 96% as singletons. Sequences were obtained from naive CD4+ T cells sorted from blood. The subset: CD45RA+ positively selected. The source of these receptors is a man aged 25 to 45 in good health.

Remarks on this clone: Other nucleotide sequences in the sample specify the same CDR3. The genes are TRBV28 and TRBJ1-4; no firm D call. This CDR3 has 11 amino acids. Trimming removed 3 bases at V and 10 bases at J, with 6 bases between. CDR1 MDHEN and CDR2 SYDVKM come from the germline V gene. As DNA, the CDR3 is TGTGCCAGCAGTTTCGGTGGAAAACTGTTTTTT. This sequence encodes CASSFGGKLFF.

This sequence joins TRBV6-1 and TRBJ2-1; the D is unclear. The germline V gene encodes CDR1 MNHNS and CDR2 SASEGT. This CDR3 comprises 16 residues. V was pared by 4 bases and J by 0 bases, with 13 bases between. As DNA, the CDR3 is TGTGCCAGCAGTGCCCTTACTAAGAGCTCCTACAATGAGCAGTTCTTC. Amino acid sequence: CASSALTKSSYNEQFF.

The chain recombines TRBV6-6 with TRBJ2-3; 9 bases match TRBD2. Germline assignment: CDR1 MNHNY and CDR2 SVGAGI (reference sequence). CDR3 length: 15 amino acids. The junction had 4 bases not matched to a gene; V was cut back by 6 bases and J by 0 bases. The CDR3 sequence: CASSDLAGSTDTQYF. The CDR3 DNA follows: TGTGCCAGCAGCGATCTAGCGGGGAGCACAGATACGCAGTATTTT.

The gene calls are TRBV11-2 and TRBJ1-1; 7 nucleotides agree with TRBD1. The trim removed 0 bases at V and 1 base at J, leaving 2 bases unmatched. The germline V gene has CDR1 SGHAT and CDR2 FQNNGV. This CDR3 has 15 residues. CDR3 in DNA: TGTGCCAGCAGCTTAGAGGCAGGGGGGAACACTGAAGCTTTCTTT. The encoded protein is CASSLEAGGNTEAFF.

This sequence joins TRBV27 and TRBJ2-1, with D tentatively TRBD2 (6 bases). Between the trimmed V and J ends, which lost 6 bases and 1 base, there was a span of 16 bases. Germline assignment: CDR1 MNHEY and CDR2 SMNVEV (reference sequence). This CDR3 is 16 amino acids long. For the CDR3, the DNA is TGTGCCAGCAGCCGCTGGGTCGGGAGTTCCTACAATGAGCAGTTCTTC. Translated, it gives CASSRWVGSSYNEQFF.

The chain couples TRBV5-6 to TRBJ2-7, with D tentatively TRBD2 (6 bases). V dropped 5 bases and J dropped 1 base, with 19 bases sitting between them. CDR3 length: 16 residues. Germline V gene lookup returns CDR1 SGHDT and CDR2 YYEEEE. The CDR3 reads CASSGRRDVFSYEQYF. CDR3 nucleotide sequence: TGTGCCAGCAGTGGTAGGAGGGACGTATTTTCCTACGAGCAGTACTTC.

V and J are TRBV5-5 and TRBJ2-7; 9 positions match TRBD1. V shed 3 bases and J 4 bases; nucleotides not matched to a gene: 5. CDR1 and CDR2 from the germline V gene are SGHKS and YYEKEE (reference sequence). The CDR3 is 14 residues long. The CDR3 DNA reads TGTGCCAGCAGCTGGGGACAGGGTGTGTACGAGCAGTACTTC. Its protein product is CASSWGQGVYEQYF.

The chain has TRBV15 and TRBJ2-7; D perhaps matches TRBD2 (6 bases). Germline V lookup: CDR1 LNHNV, CDR2 YYDKDF (reference sequence). The length of the CDR3 is 14 residues. V was clipped by 1 base and J by 2 bases, with 9 bases between them. This CDR3 is CATSRVAETYEQYF. Written as DNA, the CDR3 is TGTGCCACCAGCAGAGTAGCGGAGACCTACGAGCAGTACTTC.

The rearrangement joins TRBV27 to TRBJ2-7, with D possibly TRBD2 on 6 matching bases. V gave up 6 bases and J gave up 4 bases, with 16 bases separating them. The CDR3 loop spans 14 amino acids. Germline lookup yields CDR1 MNHEY and CDR2 SMNVEV (reference sequence). In DNA, the CDR3 is TGTGCCAGCAGACCGGGAGACTTCCCTTACGAGCAGTACTTC. This translates into CASRPGDFPYEQYF.

This sequence joins TRBV19 and TRBJ1-3, with D tentatively TRBD1 (5 bases). Germline CDR1 reads LNHDA; CDR2 reads SQIVND (reference sequence). The CDR3 extends over 15 amino acids. V dropped 8 bases and J dropped 0 bases, with 14 bases sitting between them. CDR3 nucleotides: TGTGCCAGTCGCAGGGTAATGAACTCTGGAAACACCATATATTTT. Residues: CASRRVMNSGNTIYF. The full variable domain, with the rest looked up from reference TRBV19 and TRBJ1-3, is DGGITQSPKYLFRKEGQNVTLSCEQNLNHDAMYWYRQDPGQGLRLIYYSQIVNDFQKGDIAEGYSVSREKKESFPLTVTSAQKNPTAFYLCASRRVMNSGNTIYFGEGSWLTVV.

The chain employs TRBV9 and TRBJ2-1; D may be TRBD1 (6 bases). V gave up 2 bases and J gave up 0 bases, with 12 bases separating them. Per the germline V gene, CDR1 is SGDLS and CDR2 is YYNGEE. The CDR3 has 16 residues. The CDR3 region has the DNA TGTGCCAGCAGCGTGAGCAGGGGCGACTCCTACAATGAGCAGTTCTTC. Protein product: CASSVSRGDSYNEQFF.

The chain couples TRBV11-2 to TRBJ2-2, with 8 bases matching TRBD1. J lost 5 bases, V lost 3 bases, and 5 bases had no gene match. CDR1 SGHAT and CDR2 FQNNGV come from the germline V gene. The CDR3 consists of 15 residues. The CDR3 sequence is CASSFRTGWTGELFF. The CDR3 coding sequence is TGTGCCAGCAGCTTTCGGACAGGGTGGACCGGGGAGCTGTTTTTT.

The J gene is TRBJ2-2, the V gene TRBV28; D is ambiguous. Germline V gene lookup returns CDR1 MDHEN and CDR2 SYDVKM. The CDR3 spans 14 residues. V shed 3 bases and J shed 2 bases, with 7 bases lying between them. The CDR3 DNA reads TGTGCCAGCAGTTTCAATGAAAACACCGGGGAGCTGTTTTTT. Its translation is CASSFNENTGELFF.

CDR3 DNA: TGTGCCAGCAGCTTAACGGACAGGACTTCCTACAATGAGCAGTTCTTC. This codes for CASSLTDRTSYNEQFF. This chain links TRBV7-9 with TRBJ2-1, with 7 bases identical to TRBD1. The V segment lost 2 bases and the J segment 1 base; nucleotides outside the gene matches: 5. CDR3 length: 16 amino acids. In germline, CDR1 is SEHNR, CDR2 FQNEAQ (reference sequence).

V and J are TRBV19 and TRBJ2-2; D uncertain. Trimming took off 5 bases at V and 1 base at J, with 11 bases between the two ends. Germline CDR1 reads LNHDA; CDR2 reads SQIVND (reference sequence). This CDR3 is built from 15 residues. In nucleotides, the CDR3 is TGTGCCAGTAGTCCCCTTTTAGGGAACACCGGGGAGCTGTTTTTT. Protein: CASSPLLGNTGELFF.

This clone showed up just once. This sequence joins TRBV6-1 and TRBJ1-2; TRBD1 is a possible D gene (5 bases). Per the germline V gene, CDR1 is MNHNS and CDR2 is SASEGT. V lost 4 bases and J 4 bases, leaving 7 bases between the germline ends. The CDR3 consists of 12 residues. The CDR3 loop is CASSVDSYGYTF. The CDR3 DNA reads as TGTGCCAGCAGTGTCGACAGCTATGGCTACACCTTC.

This rearrangement joins TRBV27 to TRBJ1-2, with 12 nucleotides matching TRBD1. There are 15 residues in the CDR3. Looked up from germline, CDR1 is MNHEY and CDR2 is SMNVEV (reference sequence). Losses at the gene ends were 6 bases for V and 7 bases for J; bases not matched to a gene: 9. CDR3 region: CASRGQGQGAGGYTF. The CDR3 DNA sequence: TGTGCCAGCAGAGGGCAGGGACAGGGGGCCGGTGGCTACACCTTC.

This clone was seen just once. The chain joins TRBV7-2 to TRBJ1-2; D not certain. The CDR3 loop spans 17 amino acids. Germline CDR1 and CDR2: SGHTA and FQGNSA. Trimming pared 1 base from V and 2 bases from J, leaving 17 bases between. As DNA, the CDR3 is TGTGCCAGCAGCTTAGAACCTCCTGAGTCCGAGAACTATGGCTACACCTTC. Its translation: CASSLEPPESENYGYTF.

About this clone: Other nucleotide sequences in the sample specify the same CDR3. The V gene is TRBV18, the J gene TRBJ2-7; D possibly matches TRBD1 or TRBD2 (5 bases each). Germline V gene lookup returns CDR1 KGHSH and CDR2 LQKENI. The CDR3 length is 13 residues. V lost 4 bases to trimming and J lost 3 bases, with 10 bases between them. The CDR3 DNA is TGTGCCAGCTCACGGGACCGAAACTACGAGCAGTACTTC. It yields the protein CASSRDRNYEQYF.

The chain links TRBV9 to TRBJ1-3, with a possible D match to TRBD1 (5 bases). Deletions cut 3 bases from V and 6 bases from J, with 13 bases between. The V gene's germline CDR1 is SGDLS and CDR2 YYNGEE. The CDR3 extends over 14 amino acids. The CDR3 is CASSARGGVNTIYF. The DNA of the CDR3 is TGTGCCAGCAGCGCCCGGGGAGGGGTAAACACCATATATTTT.

The chain has TRBV5-4 and TRBJ2-6; 11 bases line up with TRBD1. The germline CDR1 and CDR2 sequences are SGHNT and YYREEE (reference sequence). V lost 4 bases to trimming and J lost 1 base; unmatched junction nucleotides: 7. This CDR3 region has 18 residues. The CDR3, as DNA: TGTGCCAGCAGCAAATACCGGGACAGGGGGTCTGGGGCCAACGTCCTGACTTTC. Translating it yields CASSKYRDRGSGANVLTF. The whole variable domain, remainder taken from reference TRBV5-4 and TRBJ2-6, is ETGVTQSPTHLIKTRGQQVTLRCSSQSGHNTVSWYQQALGQGPQFIFQYYREEENGRGNFPPRFSGLQFPNYSSELNVNALELDDSALYLCASSKYRDRGSGANVLTFGAGSRLTVL.

The V and J genes are TRBV5-6 and TRBJ2-7; D might be TRBD2 (6 bases). Germline CDR1 is SGHDT and CDR2 is YYEEEE. There are 16 residues in the CDR3. V was clipped by 0 bases and J by 2 bases, with 15 bases between them. In DNA, the CDR3 is TGTGCCAGCAGCTTGGGGCCGGTGACTAGGGCCTACGAGCAGTACTTC. Encoded protein: CASSLGPVTRAYEQYF.

V is TRBV5-1 and J is TRBJ2-1, with no clear D. Trimming stripped 4 bases from V and 7 bases from J, with 15 bases between. This CDR3 spans 14 amino acids. Germline V lookup: CDR1 SGHRS, CDR2 YFSETQ. In DNA form, the CDR3 reads TGCGCCAGCAGCCCAGCCCTCAGTGTGAATGAGCAGTTCTTC. Translation: CASSPALSVNEQFF.

The chain couples TRBV25-1 to TRBJ2-5; tentatively, D is TRBD2 (7 bases). The CDR3 length is 14 residues. Germline V gives CDR1 MGHDK, CDR2 SYGVNS. Trimming cost V 2 bases and J 5 bases, with 12 bases left between them. The CDR3 reads CASSEGGAAETQYF. The CDR3 region has the DNA TGTGCCAGCAGTGAAGGGGGGGCTGCGGAGACCCAGTACTTC. Variable domain in full (rest from reference TRBV25-1 and TRBJ2-5): EADIYQTPRYLVIGTGKKITLECSQTMGHDKMYWYQQDPGMELHLIHYSYGVNSTEKGDLSSESTVSRIRTEHFPLTLESARPSHTSQYLCASSEGGAAETQYFGPGTRLLVL.

This chain connects TRBV25-1 to TRBJ1-3; D unresolved. The CDR3 loop spans 14 amino acids. Per the germline V gene, CDR1 is MGHDK and CDR2 is SYGVNS. The ends were cut back, 5 bases at V and 2 bases at J, with 10 bases in the middle. The CDR3 DNA reads as TGTGCCAGCAGTCAAGGCGCGACTGGAAACACCATATATTTT. This gives the protein CASSQGATGNTIYF.

The J gene is TRBJ1-5, the V gene TRBV30; no clear D gene. Germline CDR1 GTSNPN, CDR2 SVGIG (reference sequence). The CDR3 has 13 amino acids. Trimming pared 1 base from V and 6 bases from J, leaving 10 bases between. The CDR3 sequence: CAWSGGAGQPQHF. The DNA of the CDR3 is TGTGCCTGGAGTGGAGGAGCCGGTCAGCCCCAGCATTTT.

The chain combines TRBV11-2 with TRBJ2-7; D call uncertain. Trimming shortened V by 5 bases and J by 4 bases, and 12 bases separated the two germline ends. From germline, CDR1 is SGHAT and CDR2 FQNNGV. The CDR3 is 13 residues long. The CDR3 region has the DNA TGTGCCAGCAGCGGTAGACTCCGATACGAGCAGTACTTC. It yields the protein CASSGRLRYEQYF.

The V call is TRBV5-6, the J call TRBJ2-1; 7 bases map to TRBD2. The CDR3 contains 13 residues. V was pared by 6 bases and J by 5 bases, with 5 bases of the junction left unmatched. Germline-derived CDR1 and CDR2 are SGHDT and YYEEEE. The CDR3 nucleotides are TGTGCCAGCACCGCGGGGGTAGACAATGAGCAGTTCTTC. Its protein is CASTAGVDNEQFF.

The chain is built from TRBV28 and TRBJ2-7; 7 nucleotides align to TRBD2. Germline trimming cut 3 bases from V and 8 bases from J; bases unmatched to any gene: 7. The CDR3 extends over 13 amino acids. CDR1 and CDR2 from the germline V gene are MDHEN and SYDVKM. CDR3 amino acids: CASSLGGSSKQYF. CDR3 bases: TGTGCCAGCAGTTTGGGGGGGTCTTCGAAGCAGTACTTC. Together with reference TRBV28 and TRBJ2-7, the CDR3 gives the full variable domain: DVKVTQSSRYLVKRTGEKVFLECVQDMDHENMFWYRQDPGLGLRLIYFSYDVKMKEKGDIPEGYSVSREKKERFSLILESASTNQTSMYLCASSLGGSSKQYFGPGTRLTVT.

The chain carries TRBV19 and TRBJ1-2, with unresolved D. CDR3 length equals 15 residues. Germline V CDR1 and CDR2: LNHDA, SQIVND (reference sequence). Trimming left V 6 bases short and J 3 bases short, with 17 bases between. CDR3 amino acids: CASRPAAGRDYGYTF. CDR3 sequence (DNA): TGTGCCAGTAGGCCCGCCGCGGGGAGGGACTATGGCTACACCTTC.